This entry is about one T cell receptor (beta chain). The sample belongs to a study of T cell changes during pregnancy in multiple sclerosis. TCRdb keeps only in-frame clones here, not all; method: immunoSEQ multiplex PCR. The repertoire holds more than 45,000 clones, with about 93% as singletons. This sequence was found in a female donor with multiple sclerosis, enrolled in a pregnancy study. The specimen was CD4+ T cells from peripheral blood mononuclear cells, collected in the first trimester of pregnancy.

The CDR3 region is CASSHVTYPQGSDEKLFF. The CDR3 region has the DNA TGCGCCAGCAGCCACGTCACGTATCCCCAGGGGAGCGATGAAAAACTGTTTTTT. J is TRBJ1-4 and V is TRBV4-1, with TRBD1 as a possible D gene (6 bases). CDR1 MGHRA and CDR2 YSYEKL come from the germline V gene. CDR3 length equals 18 residues. The V end was cut by 3 bases, the J end by 6 bases, with 23 bases between.